One and the same sample provided the 13 T cell receptor beta chains below, sequenced in a study of blood T cell repertoires in COVID-19. Clones were read by immunoSEQ multiplex PCR, and TCRdb kept only the in-frame ones, dropping some. The sample consists of more than 150,000 clones, more than 80% of them appearing once. The sample consisted of peripheral blood. The receptors stem from a human donor in a cohort sampled during active COVID-19.

This sequence joins TRBV5-1 and TRBJ1-2, with 11 nucleotides matching TRBD1. The CDR3 has 14 amino acids. From germline, CDR1 is SGHRS and CDR2 YFSETQ. Unmatched junction bases numbered 2, after V lost 0 bases and J lost 7 bases. Here the CDR3 DNA reads TGCGCCAGCAGCTTGGCCGGACAGGGGGCTGGCTACACCTTC. This translates into CASSLAGQGAGYTF.

This clone has more than one count but fewer than ten. The rearrangement uses TRBV30 and TRBJ1-6; 8 bases line up with TRBD1. Per germline, CDR1 GTSNPN and CDR2 SVGIG (reference sequence). J gave up 10 bases and V 2 bases, and 10 bases lay outside the gene matches. The length of the CDR3 is 15 residues. This chain's CDR3 is CAWSTGQGWGSPLHF. Here the CDR3 DNA reads TGTGCCTGGAGTACCGGACAGGGATGGGGATCACCCCTCCACTTT.

In this sample, this clone turned up once. This chain links TRBV18 with TRBJ2-7; a weak D match, TRBD1 (5 bases). The CDR3 runs 18 residues. V dropped 2 bases and J dropped 0 bases, with 20 bases sitting between them. CDR1 and CDR2 from the germline V gene are KGHSH and LQKENI. The CDR3 spells CASSPGASRIDSSYEQYF. CDR3 nucleotides: TGTGCCAGCTCACCAGGGGCCAGCCGCATCGATAGCTCCTACGAGCAGTACTTC.

This sequence joins TRBV6-2 or TRBV6-3 and TRBJ1-2, with a tentative D call TRBD1 (5 bases). The germline V gene has CDR1 MNHEY and CDR2 SVGEGT. This CDR3 is 16 amino acids long. Trimming shortened V by 6 bases and J by 2 bases, and 19 bases separated the two germline ends. CDR3 nucleotide sequence: TGTGCCAGCAGCCAACTTTATCAGGGAACAAACTATGGCTACACCTTC. Its translation: CASSQLYQGTNYGYTF.

The chain couples TRBV19 to TRBJ1-4, with D perhaps matching TRBD1 (5 bases). This CDR3 has 17 residues. V gave up 6 bases and J gave up 7 bases, with 24 bases separating them. The germline gives CDR1 LNHDA, CDR2 SQIVND (reference sequence). The CDR3 bases are TGTGCCAGTAGGCCTCGGGGGGAGGCGACTGGCGGTGAAAAACTGTTTTTT. Translating it yields CASRPRGEATGGEKLFF.

This chain connects TRBV5-1 to TRBJ2-5, with D maybe TRBD1 (6 bases). Trimming took off 1 base at V and 4 bases at J, with 11 bases between the two ends. CDR1 is SGHRS and CDR2 is YFSETQ in the germline V gene. The CDR3 length is 14 residues. This CDR3 reads CASSLQPGVETQYF. Here the CDR3 DNA reads TGCGCCAGCAGCTTGCAGCCAGGGGTAGAGACCCAGTACTTC.

J is TRBJ1-4 and V is TRBV27, with 9 bases aligning to TRBD1. This CDR3 contains 15 residues. CDR1 MNHEY and CDR2 SMNVEV come from the germline V gene (reference sequence). The V segment lost 4 bases and the J segment 7 bases; nucleotides outside the gene matches: 7. The CDR3 region is CASSYRGRRGEKLFF. DNA of the CDR3: TGTGCCAGCAGTTACAGGGGGCGAAGGGGTGAAAAACTGTTTTTT.

The rearrangement uses TRBV7-2 and TRBJ2-1; TRBD2 matches 12 bases. The V segment lost 5 bases and the J segment 0 bases; nucleotides outside the gene matches: 8. Looked up from germline, CDR1 is SGHTA and CDR2 is FQGNSA. The CDR3 sequence is 18 residues long. The CDR3 region has the DNA TGTGCCAGCAGCCAAACTAGCGGGGGGTATCTCTCCTACAATGAGCAGTTCTTC. Protein: CASSQTSGGYLSYNEQFF.

The CDR3 region is CASSPGAGRSTEAFF. DNA of the CDR3: TGTGCCAGCTCACCCGGCGCGGGGAGAAGCACTGAAGCTTTCTTT. V and J are TRBV18 and TRBJ1-1; D not certain. CDR3 length equals 15 residues. Trimming took 3 bases from V and 4 from J, leaving 15 bases between them. The germline V gene has CDR1 KGHSH and CDR2 LQKENI.

J is TRBJ1-1 and V is TRBV19, with 12 bases aligning to TRBD1. The CDR3 loop spans 16 amino acids. The V gene end was trimmed by 8 bases and the J gene end by 0 bases; junction bases not matched to a gene: 7. Looked up from germline, CDR1 is LNHDA and CDR2 is SQIVND (reference sequence). The chain's CDR3 is CASAPGQGAMNTEAFF. In DNA, the CDR3 is TGTGCCAGTGCCCCGGGACAGGGGGCCATGAACACTGAAGCTTTCTTT.

This chain's CDR3 is CASSLRDSNYGYTF. The CDR3 bases are TGTGCCAGCAGTTTGCGGGACAGCAACTATGGCTACACCTTC. The V and J genes are TRBV28 and TRBJ1-2, with 7 bases matching TRBD1. The CDR3 is made up of 14 amino acids. CDR1 and CDR2 from the germline V gene are MDHEN and SYDVKM. V was pared by 3 bases and J by 2 bases, with 3 bases of the junction left unmatched.

Only one count was recorded for this clone. The chain uses TRBV5-1 and TRBJ2-7, with a possible D match to TRBD1 (6 bases). CDR3 length equals 14 residues. The V and J ends lost 4 bases and 0 bases respectively, with 11 bases between them. The germline V gene encodes CDR1 SGHRS and CDR2 YFSETQ. CDR3 nucleotide sequence: TGCGCCAGCAGCCAGGAACAGGGCTCCTACGAGCAGTACTTC. Translated, it gives CASSQEQGSYEQYF.

The gene calls are TRBV5-8 and TRBJ1-2, with 7 bases identical to TRBD1. J gave up 5 bases and V 4 bases, and 8 bases lay outside the gene matches. Germline V gives CDR1 SGHTS, CDR2 YDEGEE. There are 14 residues in the CDR3. Written as DNA, the CDR3 is TGTGCCAGCAGCATAACCGGGACAGCATATGGCTACACCTTC. Protein product: CASSITGTAYGYTF.